This TCR beta chain stems from a study of spatial heterogeneity in lung cancer. Every TCR cDNA molecule carried a tag that served as a unique molecular identifier. TCRdb ran MiXCR on the 5' RACE reads and lists one entry per CDR3 protein. This table has some 80,000 distinct CDR3 sequences, 8% appearing once. The CDR3 has 13 residues. V lost 0 bases, J lost 4 bases, and 10 bases lay in between. Germline CDR1 and CDR2: SQVTM and ANQGSEA. This clonotype has at least ten counts. Time point in this sample: sample taken at primary tumor resection. This chain connects TRBV29-1 to TRBJ2-7, with D perhaps given as TRBD1 or TRBD2 (5 bases each). This clonotype was sampled from a male donor with early-stage non-small cell lung cancer. The sequences come from PBMCs, collected at surgery. In nucleotides, the CDR3 is TGCAGCGTTGAAGATCGGGGCCTTTACGAGCAGTACTTC. Amino acids: CSVEDRGLYEQYF.